The 19 T cell receptor beta chains listed next were all sequenced from one sample in a study of blood T cell repertoires in COVID-19. This table comes from immunoSEQ multiplex PCR, and its TCRdb copy is limited to in-frame clones, with some not included. The sample records approximately 140,000 clones, approximately 90% being singletons. Sequencing input: PBMCs or T cells enriched from blood (not recorded which). These receptors originate from a woman between 35 and 50 years old who had been exposed to COVID-19.

This clone was recorded only once. The gene calls are TRBV3-1 (or the pseudogene TRBV3-2) and TRBJ1-2; tentatively, D is TRBD1 (5 bases). This CDR3 spans 13 amino acids. From germline, CDR1 is LGHDT and CDR2 YNNKEL (reference sequence). The germline V and J ends were trimmed by 1 base and 7 bases, with 10 bases remaining between them. This CDR3 reads CASSQGAQVGYTF. CDR3 nucleotide sequence: TGTGCCAGCAGCCAAGGGGCACAGGTTGGCTACACCTTC.

The chain uses TRBV15 and TRBJ1-1; no reliable D call. The CDR3 length is 14 residues. With 4 bases removed from V and 6 bases from J, the gap between germline ends came to 15 bases. Germline values: CDR1 LNHNV, CDR2 YYDKDF (reference sequence). The CDR3 DNA is TGTGCCACCAGCACAATCAATCGAGGCGCTGAAGCTTTCTTT. Translation: CATSTINRGAEAFF.

The chain recombines TRBV19 with TRBJ1-1; 9 bases line up with TRBD1. V lost 4 bases, J lost 1 base, and 7 bases stayed unmatched. Germline assignment: CDR1 LNHDA and CDR2 SQIVND (reference sequence). This CDR3 has 16 residues. CDR3 DNA sequence: TGTGCCAGTAGTAGAATTGGGACAGGGAGGAACACTGAAGCTTTCTTT. Its protein product is CASSRIGTGRNTEAFF.

The chain's CDR3 is CSARGIEAQHF. CDR3 bases: TGCAGCGCTAGGGGTATCGAGGCCCAGCATTTT. V and J are TRBV29-1 and TRBJ1-5; possibly TRBD1 for D (5 bases). Germline V gene lookup returns CDR1 SQVTM and CDR2 ANQGSEA. The CDR3 is 11 residues long. Trimming removed 7 bases from V and 11 bases from J, with 15 bases in between.

The chain couples TRBV10-2 to TRBJ1-2; D not certain. The CDR3 has 16 residues. Germline V CDR1 and CDR2: WSHSY, SAAADI. V was clipped by 1 base and J by 6 bases, with 18 bases between them. DNA for the CDR3: TGCGCCAGCAGTGAGTTTTTAGGGCCCAGCGGCCATGGCTACACCTTC. As protein: CASSEFLGPSGHGYTF.

The J gene is TRBJ2-5, the V gene TRBV4-2; 8 positions agree with TRBD1. CDR1 is LGHNA, CDR2 YNFKEQ, per germline. The ends lost 5 bases at V and 2 bases at J; junction bases unmatched: 7. This CDR3 region has 15 residues. In nucleotides, the CDR3 is TGTGCCAGCAGCACTCGACAGGGGTTTCAAGAGACCCAGTACTTC. This sequence encodes CASSTRQGFQETQYF.

The V gene is TRBV2, the J gene TRBJ2-3; D is possibly TRBD1 (6 bases). Trimming removed 6 bases at V and 0 bases at J, with 13 bases between. Germline values: CDR1 SNHLY, CDR2 FYNNEI. The CDR3 is 15 residues long. The CDR3 DNA sequence: TGTGCCAGCAGCCTGACAGGACTTAGCACAGATACGCAGTATTTT. As protein: CASSLTGLSTDTQYF. The full variable domain, in which reference TRBV2 and TRBJ2-3 provide the parts outside the CDR3, is EPEVTQTPSHQVTQMGQEVILRCVPISNHLYFYWYRQILGQKVEFLVSFYNNEISEKSEIFDDQFSVERPDGSNFTLKIRSTKLEDSAMYFCASSLTGLSTDTQYFGPGTRLTVL.

V is TRBV6-2 or TRBV6-3 and J is TRBJ2-1; 12 bases are a match to TRBD2. Germline V gene lookup returns CDR1 MNHEY and CDR2 SVGEGT. The V segment lost 0 bases and the J segment 6 bases; nucleotides outside the gene matches: 6. The CDR3 spans 17 residues. CDR3 protein: CASSYSLAGGAFNEQFF. As DNA, the CDR3 is TGTGCCAGCAGTTACTCGCTAGCGGGGGGGGCATTCAATGAGCAGTTCTTC.

This clone has a single count. The J gene is TRBJ2-3, the V gene TRBV9; no reliable D call. The CDR3 is 15 amino acids. Germline values: CDR1 SGDLS, CDR2 YYNGEE. Between the trimmed V and J ends, which lost 0 bases and 5 bases, there was a span of 13 bases. CDR3 loop: CASSVGALRGDTQYF. DNA of the CDR3: TGTGCCAGCAGCGTAGGCGCCCTAAGAGGAGATACGCAGTATTTT. The whole variable domain, remainder taken from reference TRBV9 and TRBJ2-3, is DSGVTQTPKHLITATGQRVTLRCSPRSGDLSVYWYQQSLDQGLQFLIQYYNGEERAKGNILERFSAQQFPDLHSELNLSSLELGDSALYFCASSVGALRGDTQYFGPGTRLTVL.

The rearrangement links TRBV11-2 to TRBJ2-3; the D gene is possibly TRBD2 (6 bases). Germline V gene data show CDR1 as SGHAT and CDR2 as FQNNGV. Trimming shortened V by 1 base and J by 7 bases, and 12 bases separated the two germline ends. This CDR3 comprises 14 residues. The DNA of the CDR3 is TGTGCCAGCAGCTTAGGCGGGACTTTCAATACGCAGTATTTT. Translating gives CASSLGGTFNTQYF. Together with reference TRBV11-2 and TRBJ2-3, the CDR3 gives the full variable domain: EAGVAQSPRYKIIEKRQSVAFWCNPISGHATLYWYQQILGQGPKLLIQFQNNGVVDDSQLPKDRFSAERLKGVDSTLKIQPAKLEDSAVYLCASSLGGTFNTQYFGPGTRLTVL.

CDR3 nucleotide sequence: TGTGCCAGCAGTGAAAGGGGGACAGGGACTGGGAATGAGCAGTTCTTC. Translating gives CASSERGTGTGNEQFF. The chain is built from TRBV2 and TRBJ2-1; 9 nucleotides align to TRBD1. The CDR3 extends over 16 amino acids. Germline assignment: CDR1 SNHLY and CDR2 FYNNEI. V was pared by 2 bases and J by 7 bases, with 9 bases of the junction left unmatched. The variable domain in full, completed from reference TRBV2 and TRBJ2-1, reads EPEVTQTPSHQVTQMGQEVILRCVPISNHLYFYWYRQILGQKVEFLVSFYNNEISEKSEIFDDQFSVERPDGSNFTLKIRSTKLEDSAMYFCASSERGTGTGNEQFFGPGTRLTVL.

The rearrangement joins TRBV7-7 to TRBJ2-2; a possible D gene is TRBD1 (6 bases). Germline CDR1 SSHAT, CDR2 FNYEAQ (reference sequence). The CDR3 has 15 residues. V was pared by 5 bases and J by 0 bases, with 10 bases between. CDR3 sequence: CASSPGTTNTGELFF. CDR3 nucleotide sequence: TGTGCCAGCAGCCCGGGGACAACGAACACCGGGGAGCTGTTTTTT. The full variable domain, completed using reference TRBV7-7 and TRBJ2-2, is GAGVSQSPRYKVTKRGQDVTLRCDPISSHATLYWYQQALGQGPEFLTYFNYEAQPDKSGLPSDRFSAERPEGSISTLTIQRTEQRDSAMYRCASSPGTTNTGELFFGEGSRLTVL.

The chain has TRBV9 and TRBJ2-5, with a weak D call TRBD2 (6 bases). The CDR3 is 17 residues long. CDR1 SGDLS and CDR2 YYNGEE come from the germline V gene. With 0 bases removed from V and 0 bases from J, the gap between germline ends came to 15 bases. The CDR3 nucleotides read TGTGCCAGCAGCGTAGCCCTCGTCGGCGGGGACCAAGAGACCCAGTACTTC. Translating it yields CASSVALVGGDQETQYF.

The count of this clone is one. V is TRBV5-4 and J is TRBJ1-4; no clear D. The CDR3 is made up of 13 amino acids. The germline V gene has CDR1 SGHNT and CDR2 YYREEE (reference sequence). The V end lost 0 bases, the J end lost 5 bases, and 5 bases lay between the germline ends. CDR3 sequence (DNA): TGTGCCAGCAGCTTGGATCCGAATGAAAAACTGTTTTTT. Its protein product is CASSLDPNEKLFF. Together with reference TRBV5-4 and TRBJ1-4, the CDR3 gives the full variable domain: ETGVTQSPTHLIKTRGQQVTLRCSSQSGHNTVSWYQQALGQGPQFIFQYYREEENGRGNFPPRFSGLQFPNYSSELNVNALELDDSALYLCASSLDPNEKLFFGSGTQLSVL.

The CDR3 DNA is TGTGCCAGTACCACCCCGACTAGCGGAAACAATGAGCAGTTCTTC. Translating gives CASTTPTSGNNEQFF. The rearrangement links TRBV19 to TRBJ2-1, with 9 bases that match TRBD2. From germline, CDR1 is LNHDA and CDR2 SQIVND (reference sequence). The CDR3 covers 15 residues. The ends lost 7 bases at V and 5 bases at J; junction bases unmatched: 9.

V gene TRBV19 combines with J gene TRBJ1-2, with D uncertain. Trimming took off 7 bases at V and 7 bases at J, with 19 bases between the two ends. The germline V gene has CDR1 LNHDA and CDR2 SQIVND (reference sequence). CDR3 size: 14 residues. CDR3 sequence: CASNQLNLASGYTF. The DNA for the CDR3 is TGTGCCAGTAACCAACTGAACTTGGCTAGTGGCTACACCTTC.

This chain connects TRBV9 to TRBJ2-4, with 13 bases aligning to TRBD2. CDR3 size: 18 residues. With 0 bases clipped from V and 5 bases from J, the junction kept 8 bases outside the gene matches. Per the germline V gene, CDR1 is SGDLS and CDR2 is YYNGEE. CDR3 DNA: TGTGCCAGCAGCGTAGGTGGACTAGCGGGAGAGTTGGAAAACATTCAGTACTTC. As protein: CASSVGGLAGELENIQYF. Combining the CDR3 with reference TRBV9 and TRBJ2-4 gives the whole variable domain DSGVTQTPKHLITATGQRVTLRCSPRSGDLSVYWYQQSLDQGLQFLIQYYNGEERAKGNILERFSAQQFPDLHSELNLSSLELGDSALYFCASSVGGLAGELENIQYFGAGTRLSVL.

The chain couples TRBV4-3 to TRBJ2-7; weak D call: TRBD2 (5 bases). There are 15 residues in the CDR3. CDR1 and CDR2 from the germline V gene are LGHNA and YSLEER. The V gene lost 1 base and the J gene lost 3 bases, with 13 bases spanning the gap. CDR3 in DNA: TGCGCCAGCAGCCAAGGGTTCCAGCGGAACTACGAGCAGTACTTC. It encodes CASSQGFQRNYEQYF.

The V and J genes are TRBV7-9 and TRBJ2-3; TRBD2 aligns across 7 bases. Germline V gives CDR1 SEHNR, CDR2 FQNEAQ (reference sequence). V lost 11 bases to trimming and J lost 3 bases; unmatched junction nucleotides: 2. The CDR3 runs to 11 residues. The CDR3 coding sequence is TGTGCCTGGGGAGGGACAGATACGCAGTATTTT. Encoded protein: CAWGGTDTQYF. The full variable domain, rest sourced from reference TRBV7-9 and TRBJ2-3, is DTGVSQNPRHKITKRGQNVTFRCDPISEHNRLYWYRQTLGQGPEFLTYFQNEAQLEKSRLLSDRFSAERPKGSFSTLEIQRTEQGDSAMYLCAWGGTDTQYFGPGTRLTVL.